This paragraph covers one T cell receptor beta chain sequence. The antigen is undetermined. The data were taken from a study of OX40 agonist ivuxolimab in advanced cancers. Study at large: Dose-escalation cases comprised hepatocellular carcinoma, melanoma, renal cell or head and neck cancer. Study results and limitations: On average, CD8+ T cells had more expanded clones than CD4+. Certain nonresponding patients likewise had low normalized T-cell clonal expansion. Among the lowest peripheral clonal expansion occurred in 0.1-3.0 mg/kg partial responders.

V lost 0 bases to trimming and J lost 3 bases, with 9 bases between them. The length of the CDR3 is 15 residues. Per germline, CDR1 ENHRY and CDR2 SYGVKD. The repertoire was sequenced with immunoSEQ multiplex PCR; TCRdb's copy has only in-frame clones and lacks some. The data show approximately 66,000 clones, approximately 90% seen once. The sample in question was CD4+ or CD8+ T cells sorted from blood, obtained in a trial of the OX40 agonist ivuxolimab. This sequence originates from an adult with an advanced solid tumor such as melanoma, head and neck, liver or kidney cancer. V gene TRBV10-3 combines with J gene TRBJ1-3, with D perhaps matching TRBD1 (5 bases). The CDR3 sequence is CAISESGAGGNTIYF. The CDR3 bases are TGTGCCATCAGTGAGTCAGGGGCGGGTGGAAACACCATATATTTT.